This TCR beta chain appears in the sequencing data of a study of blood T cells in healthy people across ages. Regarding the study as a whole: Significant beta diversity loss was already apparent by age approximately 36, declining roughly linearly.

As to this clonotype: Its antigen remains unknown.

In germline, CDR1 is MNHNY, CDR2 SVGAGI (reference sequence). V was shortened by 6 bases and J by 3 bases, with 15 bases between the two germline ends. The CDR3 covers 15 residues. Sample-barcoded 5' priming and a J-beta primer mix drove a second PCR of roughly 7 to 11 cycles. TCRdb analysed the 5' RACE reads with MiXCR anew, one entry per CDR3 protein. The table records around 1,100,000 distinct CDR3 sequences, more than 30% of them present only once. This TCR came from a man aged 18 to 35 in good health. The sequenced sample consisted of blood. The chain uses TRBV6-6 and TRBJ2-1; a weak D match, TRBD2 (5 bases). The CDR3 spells CASSPKLGGYNEQFF. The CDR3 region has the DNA TGTGCCAGCAGCCCAAAACTCGGAGGCTACAATGAGCAGTTCTTC.